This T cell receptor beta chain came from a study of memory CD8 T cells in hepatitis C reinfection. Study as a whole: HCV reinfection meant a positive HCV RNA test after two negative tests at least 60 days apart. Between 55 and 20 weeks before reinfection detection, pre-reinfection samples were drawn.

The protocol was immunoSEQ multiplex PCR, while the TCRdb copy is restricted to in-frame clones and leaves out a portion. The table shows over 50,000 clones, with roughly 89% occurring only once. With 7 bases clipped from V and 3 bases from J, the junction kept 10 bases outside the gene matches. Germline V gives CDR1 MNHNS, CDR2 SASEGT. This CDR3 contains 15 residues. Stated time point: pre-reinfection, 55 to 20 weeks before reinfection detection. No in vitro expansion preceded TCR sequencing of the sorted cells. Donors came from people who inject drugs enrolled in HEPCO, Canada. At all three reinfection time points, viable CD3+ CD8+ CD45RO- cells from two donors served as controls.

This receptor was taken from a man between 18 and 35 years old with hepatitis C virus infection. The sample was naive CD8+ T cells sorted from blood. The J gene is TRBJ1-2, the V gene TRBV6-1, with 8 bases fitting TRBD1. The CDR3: CASNLEGTGYYGYTF. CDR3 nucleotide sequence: TGTGCCAGCAACCTGGAGGGGACAGGATACTATGGCTACACCTTC.